These 9 T cell receptor beta chains share one sample of origin, sequenced in a study of response to subunit inactivated influenza vaccine. TCRdb analysed the RT-PCR reads with MiXCR anew, one entry per CDR3 protein. The sample records more than 450,000 distinct CDR3 sequences, around 10% being singletons. The data were also submitted as part of a second study, on T cells expressing NK-cell markers. That source reports: TCR beta cDNA was generated via 5'RACE template switching incorporating UMIs.

The sequenced sample was PBMCs from blood, obtained on the day of vaccination. The receptors were sampled from a man aged 50 or older who received an inactivated influenza vaccine.

This clonotype has just a few counts. The chain is built from TRBV28 and TRBJ2-7; D is perhaps TRBD1 (7 bases). The V gene lost 6 bases and the J gene lost 3 bases, with 12 bases spanning the gap. CDR1 MDHEN and CDR2 SYDVKM come from the germline V gene. This CDR3 has 13 residues. The CDR3 here is CASREGQLYEQYF. CDR3 nucleotide sequence: TGTGCCAGCAGGGAGGGACAGCTCTACGAGCAGTACTTC.

This clonotype occurred a few times. V gene TRBV5-6 combines with J gene TRBJ2-5; D remains unclear. The CDR3 length is 12 residues. Germline lookup yields CDR1 SGHDT and CDR2 YYEEEE. Trimming took 0 bases from V and 7 from J, leaving 7 bases between them. The CDR3 DNA reads TGTGCCAGCAGCTTGGGTGGAACGACCCAGTACTTC. As protein: CASSLGGTTQYF.

J is TRBJ2-7 and V is TRBV18; D assignment may be TRBD1 or TRBD2 (5 bases each). The ends were cut back, 3 bases at V and 6 bases at J, with 15 bases in the middle. There are 14 residues in the CDR3. Germline CDR1 reads KGHSH; CDR2 reads LQKENI. This CDR3 is CASSPGGPFVEQYF. In nucleotides, the CDR3 is TGTGCCAGCTCACCTGGGGGACCTTTTGTCGAGCAGTACTTC. Full variable domain (remainder filled in from reference TRBV18 and TRBJ2-7): NAGVMQNPRHLVRRRGQEARLRCSPMKGHSHVYWYRQLPEEGLKFMVYLQKENIIDESGMPKERFSAEFPKEGPSILRIQQVVRGDSAAYFCASSPGGPFVEQYFGPGTRLTVT.

This chain connects TRBV27 to TRBJ2-3, with TRBD2 matching 8 bases. Germline V lookup: CDR1 MNHEY, CDR2 SMNVEV (reference sequence). This CDR3 spans 15 amino acids. V was clipped by 7 bases and J by 4 bases; unmatched bases: 10. The CDR3 here is CASMRPGRDADTQYF. CDR3 sequence (DNA): TGTGCCAGCATGAGGCCCGGGAGGGATGCAGATACGCAGTATTTT.

This clonotype was counted a few times. J is TRBJ1-5 and V is TRBV7-9; a possible D gene is TRBD1 (5 bases). The CDR3 is 15 amino acids. The germline V gene encodes CDR1 SEHNR and CDR2 FQNEAQ (reference sequence). Between the trimmed V and J ends, which lost 5 bases and 5 bases, there was a span of 16 bases. CDR3 in amino acids: CASSEGTVRHQPQHF. In DNA form, the CDR3 reads TGTGCCAGCAGCGAAGGGACGGTAAGACATCAGCCCCAGCATTTT.

Ten or more counts support this clonotype. The chain couples TRBV4-2 to TRBJ1-3, with 9 nucleotides matching TRBD1. V lost 1 base to trimming and J lost 5 bases; unmatched junction nucleotides: 3. The CDR3 has 15 residues. The V gene's germline CDR1 is LGHNA and CDR2 YNFKEQ. CDR3: CASSQGGTGRNTIYF. CDR3 DNA: TGTGCCAGCAGCCAAGGTGGGACAGGGCGAAACACCATATATTTT.

The chain recombines TRBV9 with TRBJ2-6; TRBD1 aligns across 7 bases. The V gene end was trimmed by 3 bases and the J gene end by 2 bases; junction bases not matched to a gene: 5. The V gene's germline CDR1 is SGDLS and CDR2 YYNGEE. The CDR3 runs 16 residues. This chain's CDR3 is CASSATGVAGANVLTF. CDR3 DNA: TGTGCCAGCAGCGCCACAGGGGTGGCTGGGGCCAACGTCCTGACTTTC.

The rearrangement joins TRBV4-1 to TRBJ2-5; D is undetermined. The CDR3 has 15 amino acids. V was shortened by 6 bases and J by 0 bases, with 14 bases between the two germline ends. Germline CDR1 and CDR2: MGHRA and YSYEKL. The CDR3 sequence: CASRIGPLDQETQYF. CDR3 DNA: TGCGCCAGCAGGATTGGGCCGCTAGACCAAGAGACCCAGTACTTC.

V gene TRBV7-6 combines with J gene TRBJ2-2, with D unresolved. CDR1 is SGHVS and CDR2 is FNYEAQ in the germline V gene. V lost 5 bases and J lost 3, with 10 bases in between. The CDR3 loop spans 14 amino acids. CDR3 sequence reads: CASSPARYTGELFF. The CDR3 DNA follows: TGTGCCAGCAGCCCGGCACGGTACACCGGGGAGCTGTTTTTT.